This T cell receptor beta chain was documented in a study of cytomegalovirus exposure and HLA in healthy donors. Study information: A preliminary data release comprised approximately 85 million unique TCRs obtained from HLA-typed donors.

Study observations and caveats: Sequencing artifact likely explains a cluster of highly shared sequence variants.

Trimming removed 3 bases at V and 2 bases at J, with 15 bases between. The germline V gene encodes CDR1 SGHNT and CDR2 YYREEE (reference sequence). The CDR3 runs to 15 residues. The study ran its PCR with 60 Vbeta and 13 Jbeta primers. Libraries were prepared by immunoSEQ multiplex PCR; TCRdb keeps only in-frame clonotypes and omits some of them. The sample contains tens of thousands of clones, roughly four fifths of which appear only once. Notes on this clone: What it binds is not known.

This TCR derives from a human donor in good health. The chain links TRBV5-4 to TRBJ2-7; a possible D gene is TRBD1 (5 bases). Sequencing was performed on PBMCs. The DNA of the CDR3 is TGTGCCAGCAGCTCCCAAAGCAGGGTTACCTACGAGCAGTACTTC. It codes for CASSSQSRVTYEQYF.